What follows is one T cell receptor beta chain and its context. As yet, its antigen is unknown. V shed 2 bases, J shed 4 bases, and the junction held 11 bases outside the gene matches. The CDR3 has 17 residues. Germline CDR1 is SGHVS and CDR2 is FNYEAQ. What was sequenced were expressed TCRB transcripts, since all of the isolated RNA had been reverse transcribed. Samples of naive, central memory and regulatory T cells yielded a mean of about 3.6 million reads. Assay used: immunoSEQ multiplex PCR; TCRdb lists only in-frame clones, some missing. Of nearly 350,000 clones listed, approximately 9.7% are singletons. The data derive from a study of beta chain features in type 1 diabetes. Study-wide results and limits: There was a moderate but significant shortening of TCRB CDR3s in all four CD4+ subsets of Type 1 diabetes patients.

This clonotype was obtained from a young man with type 1 diabetes. The V gene is TRBV7-6, the J gene TRBJ2-1; 7 nucleotides line up with TRBD2. Sequencing was performed on central memory CD4+ T cells from blood. This chain's CDR3 is CASSLRPTAGLYNEQFF. For the CDR3, the DNA is TGTGCCAGCAGCTTACGCCCGACAGCGGGGTTGTACAATGAGCAGTTCTTC. The variable domain in full, with the rest retrieved from reference TRBV7-6 and TRBJ2-1, is GAGVSQSPRYKVTKRGQDVALRCDPISGHVSLYWYRQALGQGPEFLTYFNYEAQQDKSGLPNDRFSAERPEGSISTLTIQRTEQRDSAMYRCASSLRPTAGLYNEQFFGPGTRLTVL.